Below, 10 T cell receptor beta chains from the same sample are listed, as sequenced in a study of identifying expanded T cells in peripheral blood. Only in-frame clones appear in the TCRdb table, and some are missing; sequencing was by immunoSEQ multiplex PCR. Of around 95,000 clones listed, over 80% are singletons. Sequenced material: blood. The receptors were sampled from a person aged 18 to 75 in good health.

The J gene is TRBJ1-1, the V gene TRBV6-6, with TRBD1 matching over 7 bases. The CDR3 extends over 14 amino acids. V shed 6 bases, J shed 0 bases, and the junction held 4 bases outside the gene matches. Germline V gene sequence: CDR1 MNHNY, CDR2 SVGAGI (reference sequence). The DNA of the CDR3 is TGTGCCAGCAGACGACAGGGTCTGAACACTGAAGCTTTCTTT. As protein: CASRRQGLNTEAFF.

This sequence joins TRBV2 and TRBJ1-1; no definite D call. Germline lookup yields CDR1 SNHLY and CDR2 FYNNEI. V was trimmed by 9 bases and J by 3 bases, leaving 20 bases between them. The CDR3 extends over 15 amino acids. As DNA, the CDR3 is TGTGCCAGACGGGCGGTCTTGGTACGATACACTGAAGCTTTCTTT. Protein product: CARRAVLVRYTEAFF.

The chain links TRBV5-1 to TRBJ1-5, with TRBD1 identical over 8 bases. This CDR3 region has 17 residues. From germline, CDR1 is SGHRS and CDR2 YFSETQ. The V gene end was trimmed by 0 bases and the J gene end by 6 bases; junction bases not matched to a gene: 11. DNA of the CDR3: TGCGCCAGCAGCTTGGACCCCCCCACAGGGGGTAGTCAGCCCCAGCATTTT. Its translation is CASSLDPPTGGSQPQHF.

This chain links TRBV7-8 with TRBJ2-5; D tentatively reads TRBD1 or TRBD2 (6 bases each). Deletions cut 5 bases from V and 5 bases from J, with 21 bases between. Per the germline V gene, CDR1 is SGHVS and CDR2 is FQNEAQ. This CDR3 has 16 residues. This CDR3 reads CASSPPLGGLRETQYF. For the CDR3, the DNA is TGTGCCAGCAGCCCCCCGCTGGGGGGCCTCCGGGAGACCCAGTACTTC.

This chain connects TRBV11-1 to TRBJ1-6; 7 bases are a match to TRBD1. The CDR3 is 16 amino acids. Germline trimming cut 2 bases from V and 7 bases from J; bases unmatched to any gene: 8. The germline gives CDR1 SGHAT, CDR2 FQDESV (reference sequence). The CDR3 region is CASSLPRDRTNSPLHF. CDR3 nucleotides: TGTGCCAGCAGCTTACCGCGGGACAGAACAAATTCACCCCTCCACTTT.

The chain is built from TRBV2 and TRBJ2-5; no clear D gene. Trimming pared 6 bases from V and 5 bases from J, leaving 16 bases between. The germline V gene has CDR1 SNHLY and CDR2 FYNNEI. This CDR3 region has 14 residues. As DNA, the CDR3 is TGTGCCAGCAGGGCCGTATCGCCTGACGAGACCCAGTACTTC. Translated, it gives CASRAVSPDETQYF.

The rearrangement uses TRBV6-1 and TRBJ1-5; TRBD1 matches at 9 bases. V lost 2 bases, J lost 6 bases, and 2 bases stayed unmatched. This CDR3 has 14 amino acids. From germline, CDR1 is MNHNS and CDR2 SASEGT. The CDR3 region is CASSELDRGQPQHF. DNA of the CDR3: TGTGCCAGCAGTGAATTGGACAGGGGTCAGCCCCAGCATTTT.

This clone was recorded a few times. The chain uses TRBV7-9 and TRBJ1-1; D not certain. This CDR3 is built from 14 residues. CDR1 SEHNR and CDR2 FQNEAQ come from the germline V gene (reference sequence). The germline V and J ends were trimmed by 2 bases and 1 base, with 8 bases remaining between them. The CDR3 nucleotides read TGTGCCAGCAGCTTAAAAGAGACGAACACTGAAGCTTTCTTT. This sequence encodes CASSLKETNTEAFF.

V and J are TRBV5-5 and TRBJ1-1, with 10 bases fitting TRBD1. V lost 7 bases and J lost 4; bases outside the gene matches: 10. Germline V gives CDR1 SGHKS, CDR2 YYEKEE (reference sequence). This CDR3 contains 15 residues. Here the CDR3 reads CASQYRDRGSTEAFF. In nucleotides, the CDR3 is TGTGCCAGCCAATACCGGGACAGGGGAAGCACTGAAGCTTTCTTT.

This clone has a single count. The J gene is TRBJ2-1, the V gene TRBV29-1; D unclear. The CDR3 length is 11 residues. Trimming shortened V by 4 bases and J by 7 bases, and 8 bases separated the two germline ends. CDR1 and CDR2 from the germline V gene are SQVTM and ANQGSEA. The CDR3 DNA is TGCAGCGTTGCGGTCGGAAATGAGCAGTTCTTC. Protein product: CSVAVGNEQFF.